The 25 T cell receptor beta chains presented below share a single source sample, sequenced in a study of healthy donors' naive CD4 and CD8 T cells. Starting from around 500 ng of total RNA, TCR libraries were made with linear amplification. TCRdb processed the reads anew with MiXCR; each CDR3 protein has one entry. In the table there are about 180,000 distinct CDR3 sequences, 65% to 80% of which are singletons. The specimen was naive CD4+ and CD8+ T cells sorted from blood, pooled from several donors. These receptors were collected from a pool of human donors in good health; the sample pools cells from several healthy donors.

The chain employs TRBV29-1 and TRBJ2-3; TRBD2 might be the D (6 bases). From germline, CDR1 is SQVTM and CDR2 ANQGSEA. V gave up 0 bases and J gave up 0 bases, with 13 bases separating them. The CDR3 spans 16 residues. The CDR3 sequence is CSVEDQEGSSTDTQYF. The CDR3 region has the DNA TGCAGCGTTGAAGATCAGGAGGGGAGTAGCACAGATACGCAGTATTTT.

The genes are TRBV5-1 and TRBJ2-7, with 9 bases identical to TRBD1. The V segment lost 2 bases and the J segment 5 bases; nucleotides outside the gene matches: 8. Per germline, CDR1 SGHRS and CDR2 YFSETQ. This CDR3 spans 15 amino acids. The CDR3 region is CASSLTGTGPNEQYF. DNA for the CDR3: TGCGCCAGCAGCTTAACCGGGACAGGGCCAAACGAGCAGTACTTC.

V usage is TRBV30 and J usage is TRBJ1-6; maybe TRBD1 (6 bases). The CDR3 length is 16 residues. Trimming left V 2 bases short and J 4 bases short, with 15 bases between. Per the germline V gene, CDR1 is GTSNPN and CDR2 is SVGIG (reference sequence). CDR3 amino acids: CAWSPSRTAYNSPLHF. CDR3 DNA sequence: TGTGCCTGGAGTCCATCGCGGACAGCATATAATTCACCCCTCCACTTT.

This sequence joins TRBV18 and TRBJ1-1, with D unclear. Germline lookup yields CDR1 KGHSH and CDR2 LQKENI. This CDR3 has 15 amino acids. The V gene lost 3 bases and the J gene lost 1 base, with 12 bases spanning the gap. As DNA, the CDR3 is TGTGCCAGCTCACCGTTAGGGCAGCCGAACACTGAAGCTTTCTTT. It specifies CASSPLGQPNTEAFF. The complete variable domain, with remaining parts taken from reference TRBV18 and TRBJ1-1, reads NAGVMQNPRHLVRRRGQEARLRCSPMKGHSHVYWYRQLPEEGLKFMVYLQKENIIDESGMPKERFSAEFPKEGPSILRIQQVVRGDSAAYFCASSPLGQPNTEAFFGQGTRLTVV.

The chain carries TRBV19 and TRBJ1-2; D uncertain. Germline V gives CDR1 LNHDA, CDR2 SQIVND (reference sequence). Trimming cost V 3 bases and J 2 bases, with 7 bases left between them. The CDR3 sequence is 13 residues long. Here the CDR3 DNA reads TGTGCCAGTAGTATGAGTTCGAACTATGGCTACACCTTC. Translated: CASSMSSNYGYTF. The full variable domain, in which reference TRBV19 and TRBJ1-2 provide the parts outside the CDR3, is DGGITQSPKYLFRKEGQNVTLSCEQNLNHDAMYWYRQDPGQGLRLIYYSQIVNDFQKGDIAEGYSVSREKKESFPLTVTSAQKNPTAFYLCASSMSSNYGYTFGSGTRLTVV.

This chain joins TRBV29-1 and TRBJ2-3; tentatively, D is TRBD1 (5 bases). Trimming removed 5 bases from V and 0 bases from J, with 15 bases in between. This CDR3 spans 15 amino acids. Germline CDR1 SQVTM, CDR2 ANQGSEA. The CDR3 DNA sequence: TGCAGCGTTCCTTCCACGACAGAGAGCACAGATACGCAGTATTTT. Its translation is CSVPSTTESTDTQYF.

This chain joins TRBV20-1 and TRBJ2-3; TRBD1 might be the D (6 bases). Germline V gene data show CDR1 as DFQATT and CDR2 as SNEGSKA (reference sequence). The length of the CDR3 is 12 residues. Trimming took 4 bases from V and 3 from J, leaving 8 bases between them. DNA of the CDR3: TGCAGTGCTACAGGGGATACAGATACGCAGTATTTT. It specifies CSATGDTDTQYF.

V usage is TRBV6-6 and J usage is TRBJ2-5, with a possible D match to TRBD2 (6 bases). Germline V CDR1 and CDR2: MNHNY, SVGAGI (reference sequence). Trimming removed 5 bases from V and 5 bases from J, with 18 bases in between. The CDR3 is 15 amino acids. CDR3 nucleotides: TGTGCCAGCAGTGAAATCCATCGGGGGACCGAGACCCAGTACTTC. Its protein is CASSEIHRGTETQYF.

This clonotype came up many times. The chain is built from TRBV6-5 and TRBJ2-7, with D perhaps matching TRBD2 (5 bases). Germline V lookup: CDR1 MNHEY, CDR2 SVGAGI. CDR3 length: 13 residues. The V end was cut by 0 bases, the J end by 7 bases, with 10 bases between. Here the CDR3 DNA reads TGTGCCAGCAGTTACTCTCTAGCTGGTGAGCAGTACGTC. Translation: CASSYSLAGEQYV.

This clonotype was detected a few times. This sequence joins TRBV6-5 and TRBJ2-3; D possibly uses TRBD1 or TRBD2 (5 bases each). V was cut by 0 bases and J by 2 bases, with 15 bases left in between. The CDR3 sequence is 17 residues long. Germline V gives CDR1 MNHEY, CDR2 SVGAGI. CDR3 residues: CASSYSSTGGHTDTQYF. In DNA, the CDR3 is TGTGCCAGCAGTTACTCGAGCACAGGAGGACACACAGATACGCAGTATTTT.

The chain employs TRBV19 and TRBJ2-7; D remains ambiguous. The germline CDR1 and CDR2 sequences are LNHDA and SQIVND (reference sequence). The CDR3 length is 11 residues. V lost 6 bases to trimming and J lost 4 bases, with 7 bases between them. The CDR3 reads CASRDGYEQYF. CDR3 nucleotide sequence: TGTGCCAGTAGAGACGGGTACGAGCAGTACTTC.

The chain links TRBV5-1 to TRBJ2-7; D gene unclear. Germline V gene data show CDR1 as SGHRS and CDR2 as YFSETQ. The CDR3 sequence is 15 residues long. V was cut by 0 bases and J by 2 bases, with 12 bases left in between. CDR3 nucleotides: TGCGCCAGCAGCTTGGAGAGTCTAGTCGCCTACGAGCAGTACTTC. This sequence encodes CASSLESLVAYEQYF. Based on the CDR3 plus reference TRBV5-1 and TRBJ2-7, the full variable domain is KAGVTQTPRYLIKTRGQQVTLSCSPISGHRSVSWYQQTPGQGLQFLFEYFSETQRNKGNFPGRFSGRQFSNSRSEMNVSTLELGDSALYLCASSLESLVAYEQYFGPGTRLTVT.

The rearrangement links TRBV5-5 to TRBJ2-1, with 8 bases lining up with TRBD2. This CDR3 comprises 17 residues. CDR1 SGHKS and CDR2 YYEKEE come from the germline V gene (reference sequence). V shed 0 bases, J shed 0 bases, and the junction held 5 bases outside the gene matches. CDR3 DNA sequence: TGTGCCAGCAGCTTGGATAGCGGGGCGAGCTCCTACAATGAGCAGTTCTTC. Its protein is CASSLDSGASSYNEQFF.

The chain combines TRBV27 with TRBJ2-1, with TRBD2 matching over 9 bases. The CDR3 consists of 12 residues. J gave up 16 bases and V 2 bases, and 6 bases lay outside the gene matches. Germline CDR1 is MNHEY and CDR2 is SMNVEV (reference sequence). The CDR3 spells CASSLGFGTSFF. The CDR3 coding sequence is TGTGCCAGCAGTTTAGGATTTGGGACTAGCTTCTTC.

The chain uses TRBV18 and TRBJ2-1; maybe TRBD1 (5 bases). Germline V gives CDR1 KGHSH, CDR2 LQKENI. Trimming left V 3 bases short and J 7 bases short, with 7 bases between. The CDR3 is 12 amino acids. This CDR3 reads CASSPGANEQFF. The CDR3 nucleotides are TGTGCCAGCTCACCTGGGGCGAATGAGCAGTTCTTC.

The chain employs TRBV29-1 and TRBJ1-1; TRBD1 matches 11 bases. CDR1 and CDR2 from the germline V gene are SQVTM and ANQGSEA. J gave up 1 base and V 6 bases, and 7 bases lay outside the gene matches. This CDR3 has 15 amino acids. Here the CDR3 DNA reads TGCAGCGTGAGGGGGGACAGGGGGAAGAACACTGAAGCTTTCTTT. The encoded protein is CSVRGDRGKNTEAFF. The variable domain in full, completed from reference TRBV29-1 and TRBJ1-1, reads SAVISQKPSRDICQRGTSLTIQCQVDSQVTMMFWYRQQPGQSLTLIATANQGSEATYESGFVIDKFPISRPNLTFSTLTVSNMSPEDSSIYLCSVRGDRGKNTEAFFGQGTRLTVV.

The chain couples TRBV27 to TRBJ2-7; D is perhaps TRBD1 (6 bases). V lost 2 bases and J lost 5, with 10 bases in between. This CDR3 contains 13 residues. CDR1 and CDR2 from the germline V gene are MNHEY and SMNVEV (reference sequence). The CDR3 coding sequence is TGTGCCAGCAGTTTACGGCAGGGGCACGAGCAGTACTTC. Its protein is CASSLRQGHEQYF.

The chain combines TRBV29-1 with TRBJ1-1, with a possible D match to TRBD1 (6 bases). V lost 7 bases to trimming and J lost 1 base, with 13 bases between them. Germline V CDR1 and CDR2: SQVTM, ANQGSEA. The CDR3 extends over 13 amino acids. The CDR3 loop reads CSASGTTNTEAFF. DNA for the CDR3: TGCAGCGCCTCCGGGACAACGAACACTGAAGCTTTCTTT.

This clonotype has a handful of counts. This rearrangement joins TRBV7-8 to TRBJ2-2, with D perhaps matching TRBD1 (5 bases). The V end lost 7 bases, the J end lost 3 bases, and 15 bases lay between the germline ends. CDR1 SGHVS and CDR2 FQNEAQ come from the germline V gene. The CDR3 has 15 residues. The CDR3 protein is CASTPSGADTGELFF. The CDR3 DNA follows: TGTGCCAGCACACCCAGTGGGGCTGACACCGGGGAGCTGTTTTTT.

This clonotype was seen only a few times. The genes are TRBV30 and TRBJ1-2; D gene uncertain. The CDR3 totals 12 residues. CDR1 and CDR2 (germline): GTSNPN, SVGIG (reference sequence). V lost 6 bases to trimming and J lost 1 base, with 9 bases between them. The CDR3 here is CACLDYNYGYTF. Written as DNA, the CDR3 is TGTGCCTGCCTCGACTATAACTATGGCTACACCTTC. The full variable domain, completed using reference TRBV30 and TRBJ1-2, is SQTIHQWPATLVQPVGSPLSLECTVEGTSNPNLYWYRQAAGRGLQLLFYSVGIGQISSEVPQNLSASRPQDRQFILSSKKLLLSDSGFYLCACLDYNYGYTFGSGTRLTVV.

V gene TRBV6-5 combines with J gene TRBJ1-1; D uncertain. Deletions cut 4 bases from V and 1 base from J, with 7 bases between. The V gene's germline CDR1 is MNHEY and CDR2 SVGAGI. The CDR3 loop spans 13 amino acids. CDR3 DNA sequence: TGTGCCAGCAGTTTCAACAAGAACACTGAAGCTTTCTTT. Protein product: CASSFNKNTEAFF.

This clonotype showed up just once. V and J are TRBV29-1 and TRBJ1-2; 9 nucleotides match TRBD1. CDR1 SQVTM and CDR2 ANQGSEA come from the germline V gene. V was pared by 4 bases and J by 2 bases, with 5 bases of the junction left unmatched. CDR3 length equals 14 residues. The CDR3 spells CSVVVDRGNYGYTF. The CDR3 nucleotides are TGCAGCGTTGTAGTGGACAGGGGAAACTATGGCTACACCTTC. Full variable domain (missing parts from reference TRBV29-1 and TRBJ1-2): SAVISQKPSRDICQRGTSLTIQCQVDSQVTMMFWYRQQPGQSLTLIATANQGSEATYESGFVIDKFPISRPNLTFSTLTVSNMSPEDSSIYLCSVVVDRGNYGYTFGSGTRLTVV.

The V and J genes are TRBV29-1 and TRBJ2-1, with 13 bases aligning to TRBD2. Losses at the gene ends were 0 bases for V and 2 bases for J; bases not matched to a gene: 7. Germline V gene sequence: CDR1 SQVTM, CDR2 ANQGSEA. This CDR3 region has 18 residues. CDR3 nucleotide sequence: TGCAGCGTTGAAGACCGGACTAGCGGGAGCCTGACCTACAATGAGCAGTTCTTC. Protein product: CSVEDRTSGSLTYNEQFF.

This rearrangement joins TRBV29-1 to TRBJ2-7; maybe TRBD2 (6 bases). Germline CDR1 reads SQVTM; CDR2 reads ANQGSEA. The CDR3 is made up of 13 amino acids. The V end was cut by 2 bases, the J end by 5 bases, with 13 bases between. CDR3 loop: CSVERGGINEQYF. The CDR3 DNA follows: TGCAGCGTTGAACGTGGGGGGATCAACGAGCAGTACTTC.

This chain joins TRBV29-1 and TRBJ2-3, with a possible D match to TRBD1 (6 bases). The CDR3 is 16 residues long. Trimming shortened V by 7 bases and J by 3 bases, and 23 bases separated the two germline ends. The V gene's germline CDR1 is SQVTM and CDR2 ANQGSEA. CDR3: CSGTTWGPPGTDTQYF. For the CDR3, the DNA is TGCAGCGGTACGACGTGGGGGCCTCCGGGAACAGATACGCAGTATTTT.